This TCR beta chain was captured in a study of blood T cell repertoires in COVID-19. The repertoire was sequenced with immunoSEQ multiplex PCR; TCRdb's copy has only in-frame clones and lacks some. The sample yields under 300,000 clones, around 92% seen once. On this clone itself: Other DNA sequences in the sample encode the same CDR3.

CDR1 GTSNPN and CDR2 SVGIG come from the germline V gene (reference sequence). This CDR3 is 14 amino acids long. V was pared by 3 bases and J by 3 bases, with 11 bases between. Participant-given clinical history determined each cohort assignment. The genes are TRBV30 and TRBJ1-4, with a tentative D call TRBD1 (6 bases). This receptor was identified in a woman aged 55 to 70 who had recovered from COVID-19. The material sequenced was PBMCs or T cells enriched from blood (not recorded which). The CDR3 sequence: CAWSVGGSNEKLFF. The CDR3 coding sequence is TGTGCCTGGAGCGTAGGGGGTTCTAATGAAAAACTGTTTTTT.